These 26 T cell receptor beta chains share one sample of origin, sequenced in a study of blood T cell repertoires in COVID-19. This table comes from immunoSEQ multiplex PCR, and its TCRdb copy is limited to in-frame clones, with some not included. The sample carries fewer than 55,000 clones, roughly 82% recorded once. Sequenced material: peripheral blood. The receptors shown here come from a woman in her sixties or seventies with acute or convalescent COVID-19.

The V gene is TRBV15, the J gene TRBJ1-1, with TRBD1 matching over 9 bases. The CDR3 length is 14 residues. V lost 3 bases to trimming and J lost 3 bases; unmatched junction nucleotides: 2. Germline V gene sequence: CDR1 LNHNV, CDR2 YYDKDF (reference sequence). CDR3 amino acids: CATSRDRGYTEAFF. Written as DNA, the CDR3 is TGTGCCACCAGCAGGGACAGGGGATACACTGAAGCTTTCTTT.

The rearrangement joins TRBV4-1 to TRBJ2-5, with 11 nucleotides matching TRBD2. Germline V gene sequence: CDR1 MGHRA, CDR2 YSYEKL. With V trimmed by 4 bases and J by 3 bases, 10 bases remained unmatched. The CDR3 is made up of 17 amino acids. Here the CDR3 DNA reads TGCGCCAGCAGCCCATTTAGCGGGGGGGCGTTTGAAGAGACCCAGTACTTC. Protein sequence: CASSPFSGGAFEETQYF.

V usage is TRBV19 and J usage is TRBJ2-7; no firm D call. The germline V and J ends were trimmed by 3 bases and 0 bases, with 9 bases remaining between them. The CDR3 length is 14 residues. In germline, CDR1 is LNHDA, CDR2 SQIVND (reference sequence). The CDR3 region has the DNA TGTGCCAGTAGTATCCAGGCAGGCTCCTACGAGCAGTACTTC. Its translation: CASSIQAGSYEQYF.

This clone came up once. J is TRBJ1-1 and V is TRBV19, with TRBD1 matching 7 bases. The V gene end was trimmed by 5 bases and the J gene end by 9 bases; junction bases not matched to a gene: 9. Germline V lookup: CDR1 LNHDA, CDR2 SQIVND (reference sequence). This CDR3 is 13 amino acids long. In DNA form, the CDR3 reads TGTGCCAGTAGTGGACGGGCAGGGGGGAAAGCTTTCTTT. Translated: CASSGRAGGKAFF.

The chain carries TRBV5-8 and TRBJ1-5; TRBD1 might be the D (6 bases). The ends were cut back, 3 bases at V and 0 bases at J, with 19 bases in the middle. The CDR3 has 18 amino acids. Germline CDR1 SGHTS, CDR2 YDEGEE. CDR3 sequence (DNA): TGTGCCAGCAGCTCCCGACGTCACGGGACACTTAGCAATCAGCCCCAGCATTTT. It translates to CASSSRRHGTLSNQPQHF.

The CDR3 loop is CASTATTGIAFF. The DNA for the CDR3 is TGTGCCAGTACCGCTACTACAGGGATAGCTTTCTTT. The V call is TRBV19, the J call TRBJ1-1, with D perhaps matching TRBD1 (6 bases). Trimming removed 7 bases at V and 10 bases at J, with 16 bases between. Germline CDR1 and CDR2: LNHDA and SQIVND (reference sequence). The CDR3 covers 12 residues.

V usage is TRBV27 and J usage is TRBJ2-1; 9 positions agree with TRBD1. The CDR3 totals 14 residues. J was trimmed by 9 bases and V by 6 bases; bases with no gene match: 9. Per the germline V gene, CDR1 is MNHEY and CDR2 is SMNVEV (reference sequence). The CDR3 DNA reads TGTGCCAGCAGACGGCCGGGACAGGGAAGTGAGCAGTTCTTC. Its protein is CASRRPGQGSEQFF.

The J gene is TRBJ1-1, the V gene TRBV6-1; a possible D gene is TRBD1 (6 bases). This CDR3 region has 13 residues. The V end lost 2 bases, the J end lost 5 bases, and 9 bases lay between the germline ends. Germline V gene data show CDR1 as MNHNS and CDR2 as SASEGT. The CDR3 DNA is TGTGCCAGCAGTGAAAGGGGGTGGACTGAAGCTTTCTTT. Protein product: CASSERGWTEAFF.

This chain connects TRBV5-5 to TRBJ2-5; TRBD2 is a possible D gene (6 bases). Deletions cut 3 bases from V and 2 bases from J, with 20 bases between. This CDR3 is 17 amino acids long. CDR1 and CDR2 (germline): SGHKS, YYEKEE (reference sequence). The CDR3 nucleotides are TGTGCCAGCAGCTCTCGGGAGCTGGCGGGGCGTCAAGAGACCCAGTACTTC. Amino acids: CASSSRELAGRQETQYF. The full variable domain, with the rest looked up from reference TRBV5-5 and TRBJ2-5, is DAGVTQSPTHLIKTRGQQVTLRCSPISGHKSVSWYQQVLGQGPQFIFQYYEKEERGRGNFPDRFSARQFPNYSSELNVNALLLGDSALYLCASSSRELAGRQETQYFGPGTRLLVL.

The CDR3 nucleotides read TGTGCCTCGGGACAGGGTGAGACCCAGTACTTC. It translates to CASGQGETQYF. The chain is built from TRBV30 and TRBJ2-5; 9 nucleotides match TRBD1. Germline V gene lookup returns CDR1 GTSNPN and CDR2 SVGIG (reference sequence). The trim removed 7 bases at V and 5 bases at J, leaving 2 bases unmatched. The CDR3 has 11 amino acids.

The CDR3 loop is CASSQVQGGTEAFF. CDR3 DNA sequence: TGTGCCAGCAGCCAAGTACAGGGGGGCACTGAAGCTTTCTTT. The V call is TRBV4-2, the J call TRBJ1-1, with 8 nucleotides matching TRBD1. The CDR3 is made up of 14 amino acids. The germline gives CDR1 LGHNA, CDR2 YNFKEQ. The trim removed 1 base at V and 4 bases at J, leaving 2 bases unmatched.

J is TRBJ1-2 and V is TRBV28; 7 nucleotides align to TRBD1. CDR3 length: 14 amino acids. Losses at the gene ends were 4 bases for V and 5 bases for J; bases not matched to a gene: 7. Germline V gene sequence: CDR1 MDHEN, CDR2 SYDVKM. The DNA of the CDR3 is TGTGCCAGCAGTTCCCACGACAGGGCTTATGGCTACACCTTC. This sequence encodes CASSSHDRAYGYTF.

The rearrangement links TRBV11-2 to TRBJ2-7; 11 bases line up with TRBD2. There are 15 residues in the CDR3. With 4 bases clipped from V and 0 bases from J, the junction kept 2 bases outside the gene matches. Germline V gene data show CDR1 as SGHAT and CDR2 as FQNNGV. The CDR3 nucleotides read TGTGCCAGCAGCTCTAGCGGGAGGCGCTCCTACGAGCAGTACTTC. Amino acid sequence: CASSSSGRRSYEQYF.

In its sample, this clone was seen once. The gene calls are TRBV10-2 and TRBJ2-5; 8 bases align to TRBD2. This CDR3 comprises 13 residues. CDR1 is WSHSY and CDR2 is SAAADI in the germline V gene. Losses at the gene ends were 8 bases for V and 2 bases for J; bases not matched to a gene: 4. In DNA, the CDR3 is TGCGCCAGCGGGTTAGCGGGACAAGAGACCCAGTACTTC. It translates to CASGLAGQETQYF.

The chain links TRBV28 to TRBJ1-3, with unresolved D. Per the germline V gene, CDR1 is MDHEN and CDR2 is SYDVKM. There are 19 residues in the CDR3. V was shortened by 7 bases and J by 1 base, with 26 bases between the two germline ends. The CDR3 sequence is CASTNSGGFLRFSGNTIYF. Here the CDR3 DNA reads TGTGCCAGCACCAATTCTGGCGGGTTTCTCAGGTTTTCTGGAAACACCATATATTTT.

V and J are TRBV6-5 and TRBJ1-5; D ambiguous. The CDR3 is 13 residues long. Germline CDR1 MNHEY, CDR2 SVGAGI. V gave up 2 bases and J gave up 4 bases, with 6 bases separating them. The CDR3 nucleotides are TGTGCCAGCAGTTACGACATGAATCAGCCCCAGCATTTT. Protein product: CASSYDMNQPQHF.

This CDR3 is CAWNEDRPTEAFF. The DNA for the CDR3 is TGTGCCTGGAACGAAGACAGACCCACTGAAGCTTTCTTT. The chain employs TRBV30 and TRBJ1-1; a possible D gene is TRBD1 (5 bases). The length of the CDR3 is 13 residues. The germline gives CDR1 GTSNPN, CDR2 SVGIG (reference sequence). Deletions cut 4 bases from V and 4 bases from J, with 13 bases between.

The rearrangement links TRBV9 to TRBJ1-1; 7 bases are shared with TRBD1. The CDR3 covers 15 residues. The germline V gene encodes CDR1 SGDLS and CDR2 YYNGEE. J gave up 3 bases and V 3 bases, and 8 bases lay outside the gene matches. The CDR3 DNA reads as TGTGCCAGCAGCGGCCGACAGGGCGTAGACACTGAAGCTTTCTTT. The encoded protein is CASSGRQGVDTEAFF.

This rearrangement joins TRBV15 to TRBJ2-5; D call uncertain. Germline CDR1 and CDR2: LNHNV and YYDKDF (reference sequence). This CDR3 spans 16 amino acids. The V end was cut by 5 bases, the J end by 1 base, with 17 bases between. CDR3: CATSAAARAFQETQYF. For the CDR3, the DNA is TGTGCCACCAGCGCCGCTGCTCGAGCATTCCAAGAGACCCAGTACTTC.

In its sample, this clone was seen a few times. The chain uses TRBV4-2 and TRBJ2-7; D remains unclear. V lost 1 base to trimming and J lost 7 bases, with 8 bases between them. Looked up from germline, CDR1 is LGHNA and CDR2 is YNFKEQ. This CDR3 region has 12 residues. The CDR3 sequence: CASSQGSGEQYF. CDR3 bases: TGTGCCAGCAGCCAAGGCTCAGGAGAGCAGTACTTC.

The V and J genes are TRBV10-3 and TRBJ1-3; no clear D. The germline V and J ends were trimmed by 2 bases and 0 bases, with 11 bases remaining between them. The CDR3 length is 16 residues. Germline V CDR1 and CDR2: ENHRY, SYGVKD. CDR3 amino acids: CAISEANSRSGNTIYF. The DNA of the CDR3 is TGTGCCATCAGTGAGGCCAACAGCCGCTCTGGAAACACCATATATTTT.

The rearrangement joins TRBV5-1 to TRBJ1-1; TRBD1 matches at 8 bases. Germline assignment: CDR1 SGHRS and CDR2 YFSETQ. The CDR3 has 15 residues. The ends lost 2 bases at V and 1 base at J; junction bases unmatched: 4. CDR3 sequence: CASSLQGDRNTEAFF. Written as DNA, the CDR3 is TGCGCCAGCAGCTTACAGGGGGATCGGAACACTGAAGCTTTCTTT.

V is TRBV7-2 and J is TRBJ2-1; D perhaps matches TRBD1 (5 bases). The V and J ends lost 1 base and 8 bases respectively, with 9 bases between them. Germline V gene data show CDR1 as SGHTA and CDR2 as FQGNSA. The CDR3 is 13 residues long. For the CDR3, the DNA is TGTGCCAGCAGCTTAGTGCCCAGGGATGAGCAGTTCTTC. Its protein is CASSLVPRDEQFF.

V and J are TRBV5-4 and TRBJ2-2, with 7 positions matching TRBD2. With 4 bases clipped from V and 3 bases from J, the junction kept 3 bases outside the gene matches. This CDR3 has 14 residues. CDR1 SGHNT and CDR2 YYREEE come from the germline V gene (reference sequence). CDR3 residues: CASSREVDTGELFF. In nucleotides, the CDR3 is TGTGCCAGCAGCCGGGAGGTTGACACCGGGGAGCTGTTTTTT.

This chain joins TRBV7-9 and TRBJ2-2; the match to TRBD1 covers 8 bases. V was pared by 2 bases and J by 5 bases, with 7 bases of the junction left unmatched. Germline V gene sequence: CDR1 SEHNR, CDR2 FQNEAQ (reference sequence). The CDR3 loop spans 16 amino acids. The DNA of the CDR3 is TGTGCCAGCAGCTTATTTGGACAGGGTTGGACCGGGGAGCTGTTTTTT. Protein sequence: CASSLFGQGWTGELFF.

The chain recombines TRBV5-1 with TRBJ2-7; tentatively, D is TRBD2 (6 bases). Germline-derived CDR1 and CDR2 are SGHRS and YFSETQ. V gave up 2 bases and J gave up 4 bases, with 16 bases separating them. This CDR3 is built from 15 residues. The chain's CDR3 is CASSFRLVPPYEQYF. CDR3 sequence (DNA): TGCGCCAGCAGCTTCCGACTAGTACCCCCATACGAGCAGTACTTC.